This paragraph covers one T cell receptor (beta chain) sequence. The antigen remains undetermined. V shed 4 bases and J 8 bases; nucleotides not matched to a gene: 19. CDR3 size: 19 residues. CDR1 is MNHEY and CDR2 is SMNVEV in the germline V gene (reference sequence). These data belong to a study of T cell responses to AZD1222 COVID-19 vaccine. Study-level points and caveats: As reported, nearly half of all spike-specific TCRs target variant regions that are unmutated. No repertoire was sampled before or during the peak T cell response, only after it.

Data came from immunoSEQ multiplex PCR; TCRdb stores just in-frame clones and leaves some out. The profile shows 150,000 to 200,000 clones, about 94% of them singletons. This TCR came from an adult in good health. Sequencing used peripheral blood, obtained on day 0 of AZD1222 vaccination. V gene TRBV27 combines with J gene TRBJ2-1; TRBD1 aligns across 11 bases. DNA for the CDR3: TGTGCCAGCAGTTCCCGGGACAGGGGGGCAGGGGGAGGAATAGATGAGCAGTTCTTC. This sequence encodes CASSSRDRGAGGGIDEQFF.